The T cell receptor (beta chain) under discussion was sequenced for a study of vaccination and CD4 T cells after COVID-19. Study as a whole: Median time from second vaccine dose to sampling was over 55 days (14 to 241). The cells were exposed to overlapping spike peptides originating from SARS-CoV-2, HCoV-NL63, HCoV-OC43 and HCoV-229E for stimulation.

Points on this clonotype: Its matching antigen is unknown.

Noted time point: late sampling 161 to 241 days after vaccination in three convalescent patients. Treatment indicated: 10-day PBMC culture with coronavirus spike peptide pools or control peptides (ViraFEST assay). After expanding antigen-specific T cells with peptide pools, ViraFEST sequenced their TCRs. The culture of roughly 2 million PBMCs per well included approximately 10 IU/ml IL-2 and 8.5 to 10 ug/ml peptide pools. Germline CDR1 reads SGHAT; CDR2 reads FQDESV (reference sequence). The CDR3 is made up of 15 amino acids. The trim removed 5 bases at V and 4 bases at J, leaving 8 bases unmatched. With the Oncomine TCR Beta short-read assay, DNA from cultured CD4+ T cells was sequenced. TCRdb called the PCR reads again in MiXCR, with one record for every CDR3 protein. The repertoire holds approximately 17,000 distinct CDR3 sequences, with 52% as singletons.

The receptor was derived from a human donor who had recovered from COVID-19. Material: CD4+ T cells from blood, cultured in vitro, obtained about 7 months after SARS-CoV-2 vaccination. V usage is TRBV11-1 and J usage is TRBJ2-5, with 9 bases identical to TRBD1. The CDR3 DNA follows: TGTGCCAGCAGCGATGCGGGACAGGGTGGAGAGACCCAGTACTTC. It codes for CASSDAGQGGETQYF.